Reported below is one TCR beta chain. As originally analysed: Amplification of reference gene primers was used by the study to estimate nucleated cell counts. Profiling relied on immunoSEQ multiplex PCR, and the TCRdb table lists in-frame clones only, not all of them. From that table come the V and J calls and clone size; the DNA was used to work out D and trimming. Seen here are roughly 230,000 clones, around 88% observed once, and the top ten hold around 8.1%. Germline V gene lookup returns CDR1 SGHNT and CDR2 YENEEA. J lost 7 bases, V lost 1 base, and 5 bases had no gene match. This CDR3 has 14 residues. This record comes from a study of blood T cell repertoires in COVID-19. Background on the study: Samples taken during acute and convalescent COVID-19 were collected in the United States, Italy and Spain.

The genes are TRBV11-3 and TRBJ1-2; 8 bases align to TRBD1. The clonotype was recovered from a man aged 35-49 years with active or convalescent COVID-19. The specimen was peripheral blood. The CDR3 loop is CASSLGGQGGGYTF. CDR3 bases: TGTGCCAGCAGCTTAGGTGGACAGGGAGGTGGCTACACCTTC. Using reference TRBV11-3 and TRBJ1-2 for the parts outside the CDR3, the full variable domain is EAGVVQSPRYKIIEKKQPVAFWCNPISGHNTLYWYLQNLGQGPELLIRYENEEAVDDSQLPKDRFSAERLKGVDSTLKIQPAELGDSAVYLCASSLGGQGGGYTFGSGTRLTVV.